The sequence of this T cell receptor beta chain was determined in a study of CXCR3-negative and CXCR3-positive naive CD8 T cells. Across the whole study: Summed over all libraries, TRB reads came to roughly 140 million, with about 1.5 +/- 0.3 million per library.

Germline-derived CDR1 and CDR2 are SGHRS and YFSETQ. CDR3 size: 15 residues. As concerns this clonotype: Its specificity is unknown.

A CD45RO-CCR7+CD27+CD95- phenotype identified naive CD8+ T cells. Whole-study findings and limits: High diversity, comparable across both naive subsets, contrasted with much lower diversity in memory CD8+ cells.

UMI-tagged TRB cDNA libraries were built via 5' RACE. TCRdb reworked the 5' RACE reads into one entry per CDR3 protein, no DNA. The sample holds 150,000 or so distinct CDR3 sequences. V and J are TRBV5-1 and TRBJ2-1; as DNA is missing, the TRBD2 call by TCRdb cannot be tested. The sequencing sample was made of naive CXCR3- CD8+ T cells from blood. Stated subset: CD45RO-CCR7+CD27+CD95- naive CD8+ T cells lacking CXCR3 (TNR3-). This clonotype originated in a human donor in good health. Some clones in this sample may be carry-over from other donors' samples. CDR3: CASSGGLAGSNEQFF.